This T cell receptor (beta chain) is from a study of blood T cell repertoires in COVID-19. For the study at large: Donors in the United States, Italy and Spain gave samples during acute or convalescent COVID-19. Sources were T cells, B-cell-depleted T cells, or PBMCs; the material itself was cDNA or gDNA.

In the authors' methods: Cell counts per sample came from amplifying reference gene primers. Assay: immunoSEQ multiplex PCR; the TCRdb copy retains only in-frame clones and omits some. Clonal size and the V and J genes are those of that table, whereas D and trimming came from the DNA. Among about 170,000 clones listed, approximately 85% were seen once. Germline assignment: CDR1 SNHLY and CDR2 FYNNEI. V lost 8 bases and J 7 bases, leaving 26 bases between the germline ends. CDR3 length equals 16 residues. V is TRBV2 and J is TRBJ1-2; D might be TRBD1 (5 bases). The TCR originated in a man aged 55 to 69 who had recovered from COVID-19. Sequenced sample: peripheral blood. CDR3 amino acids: CASSKQPGEGSFGYTF. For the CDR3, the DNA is TGTGCCAGCTCCAAACAGCCGGGGGAGGGGTCGTTTGGCTACACCTTC.